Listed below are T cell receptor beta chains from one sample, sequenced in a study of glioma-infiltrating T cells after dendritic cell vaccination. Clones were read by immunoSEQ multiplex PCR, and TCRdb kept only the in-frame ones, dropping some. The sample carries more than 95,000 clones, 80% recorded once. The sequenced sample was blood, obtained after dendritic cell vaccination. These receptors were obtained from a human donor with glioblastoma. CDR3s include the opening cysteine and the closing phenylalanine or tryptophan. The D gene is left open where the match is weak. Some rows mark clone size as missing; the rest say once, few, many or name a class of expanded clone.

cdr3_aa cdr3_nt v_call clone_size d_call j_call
CASSQLDRGVEQYF TGCGCCAGCAGCCAGTTGGACAGGGGGGTCGAGCAGTACTTC TRBV4-1 NA TRBD1 TRBJ2-7
CASSYSSSAPPYGYTF TGTGCCAGCAGTTACTCGTCCAGCGCACCCCCCTATGGCTACACCTTC TRBV6-5 NA NA TRBJ1-2
CASRFRGERGYTF TGTGCCAGCAGGTTCCGGGGGGAGAGGGGCTACACCTTC TRBV6-6 NA NA TRBJ1-2
CASSQPRKGGEQYF TGCGCCAGCAGCCAACCCCGGAAGGGAGGGGAGCAGTACTTC TRBV4-1 NA TRBD2 TRBJ2-7
CASSTDTRAGELFF TGCGCCAGCAGCACGGACACGAGAGCCGGGGAGCTGTTTTTT TRBV5-1 NA NA TRBJ2-2
CAIGSGVGDTQYF TGTGCCATCGGTTCAGGTGTTGGAGATACGCAGTATTTT TRBV10-3 many NA TRBJ2-3
CAISGGETSGYNEQFF TGTGCCATCAGTGGGGGGGAGACTAGCGGATACAATGAGCAGTTCTTC TRBV10-3 NA TRBD2 TRBJ2-1
CASSYSGTELYEQYF TGTGCCAGCAGTTACTCAGGGACAGAACTCTACGAGCAGTACTTC TRBV6-5 NA TRBD1 TRBJ2-7
CASSLEINYPWHGYTF TGTGCCAGCAGCTTGGAAATCAACTACCCTTGGCATGGCTACACCTTC TRBV5-5 NA NA TRBJ1-2
CASSVDRLGNTGELFF TGTGCCAGCAGTGTGGATAGACTAGGGAACACCGGGGAGCTGTTTTTT TRBV2 NA NA TRBJ2-2
CASSLNGGSYEQYF TGTGCCAGCAGCCTCAACGGCGGGAGTTACGAGCAGTACTTC TRBV13 NA TRBD2 TRBJ2-7
CASSLYAGTRQYEQYF TGTGCCAGCAGCCTATACGCCGGGACTAGGCAATACGAGCAGTACTTC TRBV7-2 NA TRBD2 TRBJ2-7
CARGGLGNTIYF TGTGCCCGGGGGGGGCTGGGAAACACCATATATTTT TRBV5-5 few NA TRBJ1-3
CASSHRGLGNTEAFF TGCGCCAGCAGCCACAGGGGGCTGGGGAACACTGAAGCTTTCTTT TRBV4-1 once TRBD1 TRBJ1-1
CASSPGQGTYEQYF TGTGCCAGCTCCCCCGGACAGGGAACCTACGAGCAGTACTTC TRBV18 NA TRBD1 TRBJ2-7
CASSRGFVIKNEQFF TGTGCCAGCAGCCGCGGGTTCGTTATTAAGAATGAGCAGTTCTTC TRBV28 NA NA TRBJ2-1
CASSLAPRQGRQFF TGTGCTAGCAGCTTAGCGCCCCGACAGGGGCGGCAGTTCTTC TRBV7-7 NA TRBD1 TRBJ2-1
CASTQDRGNYGYTF TGCGCCAGCACCCAGGACAGAGGTAACTATGGCTACACCTTC TRBV10-1 NA NA TRBJ1-2
CASSVKETQYF TGTGCCAGCAGTGTAAAAGAGACCCAGTACTTC TRBV28 NA NA TRBJ2-5
CASSPQTTSYEQYF TGTGCTAGCAGCCCACAGACTACTTCCTACGAGCAGTACTTC TRBV7-7 NA NA TRBJ2-7
CASRADRRLNTEAFF TGTGCCAGCAGGGCGGACAGACGATTGAACACTGAAGCTTTCTTT TRBV4-2 few NA TRBJ1-1
CASSPVLRRQASEQYF TGTGCCAGCTCACCGGTTCTCCGGAGACAGGCCTCCGAGCAGTACTTC TRBV18 NA NA TRBJ2-7
CASTTNSLPNTEAFF TGTGCCAGTACGACAAACAGCCTCCCGAACACTGAAGCTTTCTTT TRBV19 NA NA TRBJ1-1
CASSPPGQPYGYTF TGTGCCAGCAGTCCCCCAGGGCAGCCCTATGGCTACACCTTC TRBV27 NA NA TRBJ1-2
CASSRREPWKPQHF TGTGCCAGTAGTCGTCGGGAGCCGTGGAAGCCCCAGCATTTT TRBV19 NA NA TRBJ1-5
CASSKFLGGGRGTSGTEQYF TGTGCCAGCAGCAAATTCTTGGGAGGGGGGCGAGGGACTAGCGGTACCGAGCAGTACTTC TRBV21-1 NA NA TRBJ2-7
CAWSALMHEQFF TGTGCCTGGAGTGCCCTAATGCATGAGCAGTTCTTC TRBV30 NA NA TRBJ2-1
CASSAQETQYF TGTGCCAGCAGTGCCCAGGAGACCCAGTACTTC TRBV2 NA NA TRBJ2-5
CASSYSRDFYEQYF TGTGCCAGCAGTTACTCCAGGGATTTCTACGAGCAGTACTTC TRBV6-6 NA NA TRBJ2-7
CASSPHASSYEQYF TGTGCCAGCAGTCCGCACGCTAGCTCCTACGAGCAGTACTTC TRBV28 NA NA TRBJ2-7
CAWRNYLSHRGNYGYTF TGTGCCTGGAGGAATTATTTATCCCACAGGGGAAACTATGGCTACACCTTC TRBV30 NA TRBD1 TRBJ1-2
CASSYGQGRETQYF TGTGCCAGCAGCTACGGACAGGGAAGGGAGACCCAGTACTTC TRBV11-1 NA TRBD1 TRBJ2-5
CASSLHYEQYF TGTGCCAGCAGCTTACACTACGAGCAGTACTTC TRBV7-9 NA NA TRBJ2-7
CASSPSGSGEWGEQYF TGTGCCAGCAGCCCCTCGGGTAGCGGGGAATGGGGCGAGCAGTACTTC TRBV7-9 NA TRBD2 TRBJ2-7
CASSPGTGSYEQYF TGCGCCAGCAGCCCGGGGACAGGATCCTACGAGCAGTACTTC TRBV5-1 NA TRBD1 TRBJ2-7
CASSEGGTGLGYGYTF TGTGCCAGCAGTGAGGGAGGGACAGGGTTGGGCTATGGCTACACCTTC TRBV2 NA TRBD1 TRBJ1-2
CASSQEASGGAGTQYF TGTGCCAGCAGCCAAGAGGCTAGCGGGGGGGCAGGGACCCAGTACTTC TRBV4-2 NA TRBD2 TRBJ2-5
CAISEQGAGNSPLHF TGTGCCATCAGTGAACAGGGGGCAGGGAATTCACCCCTCCACTTT TRBV10-3 NA TRBD1 TRBJ1-6
CASSPISNTEAFF TGTGCCAGCAGCCCCATTTCGAACACTGAAGCTTTCTTT TRBV7-9 NA NA TRBJ1-1
CASSYSKGQGGYYTF TGTGCCAGCAGTTACTCAAAGGGACAAGGGGGCTACTACACCTTC TRBV6-5 NA TRBD1 TRBJ1-2
CAWTPDSRYGYTF TGTGCCTGGACCCCCGACAGCCGGTATGGCTACACCTTC TRBV30 NA NA TRBJ1-2
CASRTGAVAGEKLFF TGTGCCAGTCGCACAGGCGCCGTCGCTGGGGAAAAACTGTTTTTT TRBV19 NA NA TRBJ1-4
CASSMGAFSYNEQFF TGTGCCAGTAGTATGGGGGCGTTCTCCTACAATGAGCAGTTCTTC TRBV19 NA NA TRBJ2-1
CASRPDSYSNQPQHF TGCGCCAGCAGACCCGACAGCTATAGCAATCAGCCCCAGCATTTT TRBV5-1 NA NA TRBJ1-5
CASSKTGTLNTEAFF TGTGCCAGCAGCAAAACCGGGACACTGAACACTGAAGCTTTCTTT TRBV9 NA NA TRBJ1-1
CASSLDNRGQGGYTF TGTGCCAGCAGCTTAGACAACAGGGGGCAGGGAGGCTACACCTTC TRBV7-8 NA TRBD1 TRBJ1-2
CASSGDRDYGYTF TGCGCCAGCAGCGGGGACAGGGACTATGGCTACACCTTC TRBV5-1 NA TRBD1 TRBJ1-2
CATSRDSSYEQYF TGTGCCACCAGCAGGGACAGCTCCTACGAGCAGTACTTC TRBV15 once NA TRBJ2-7
CASSLLTSGSYEQYF TGCGCCAGCAGCCTGCTGACTAGCGGCTCCTACGAGCAGTACTTC TRBV5-1 NA TRBD2 TRBJ2-7
CASSLVGPMNAEAFF TGTGCCAGCAGCTTGGTTGGGCCGATGAACGCTGAAGCTTTCTTT TRBV5-4 NA NA TRBJ1-1
CASSSAVDTQYF TGTGCCAGCAGTTCCGCGGTAGATACGCAGTATTTT TRBV27 NA NA TRBJ2-3
CSVEGWDRGNYGYTF TGCAGCGTTGAGGGTTGGGACAGGGGGAACTATGGCTACACCTTC TRBV29-1 NA TRBD1 TRBJ1-2
CASSLRTGGGTDTQYF TGCGCCAGCAGCCTCAGGACAGGGGGGGGCACAGATACGCAGTATTTT TRBV5-1 NA TRBD1 TRBJ2-3
CASSAVGQVNTEAFF TGTGCCAGCAGCGCAGTTGGCCAGGTTAACACTGAAGCTTTCTTT TRBV9 NA NA TRBJ1-1
CAWSVVGGKTQYF TGTGCCTGGAGTGTTGTAGGGGGAAAGACCCAGTACTTC TRBV30 NA NA TRBJ2-5
CAISAVAGGADTQYF TGTGCCATCAGTGCGGTAGCGGGAGGGGCAGATACGCAGTATTTT TRBV10-3 NA TRBD2 TRBJ2-3
CASSPNKGVDEKLFF TGCGCCAGCAGCCCGAATAAAGGAGTAGACGAAAAACTGTTTTTT TRBV5-1 once NA TRBJ1-4
CASSILAGGPSVNEQFF TGTGCCAGCAGCATTCTAGCGGGAGGGCCTTCGGTCAATGAGCAGTTCTTC TRBV13 NA TRBD2 TRBJ2-1
CTSSQELAGRYNEQFF TGCACCAGCAGCCAAGAGCTAGCGGGGCGATACAATGAGCAGTTCTTC TRBV1 NA NA TRBJ2-1
CASSLVQGRAGELFF TGTGCCAGCAGCTTAGTGCAGGGCCGCGCCGGGGAGCTGTTTTTT TRBV7-9 NA NA TRBJ2-2